This T cell receptor beta chain was recovered during a study of T cell responses to AZD1222 COVID-19 vaccine. V was trimmed by 2 bases and J by 4 bases, leaving 9 bases between them. The CDR3 contains 14 residues. The germline V gene encodes CDR1 SGHVS and CDR2 FQNEAQ. TCRdb keeps only in-frame clones here, not all; method: immunoSEQ multiplex PCR. The data show about 150,000 clones, around 88% seen once. This clonotype was sampled from an adult in good health. The chain recombines TRBV7-8 with TRBJ2-1, with D maybe TRBD2 (6 bases). Material: peripheral blood, obtained on day 0 of AZD1222 vaccination. CDR3 in amino acids: CASSLRRGYNEQFF. The DNA for the CDR3 is TGTGCCAGCAGCTTAAGGCGGGGTTACAATGAGCAGTTCTTC.